The 15 T cell receptor beta chains below come from one sample, sequenced in a study of T cells after yellow fever vaccination. TCRdb used MiXCR to reprocess the 5' RACE reads, holding one entry per CDR3 protein. The data hold approximately 160,000 distinct CDR3 sequences, with approximately 10% observed a single time. The source material was CD8+ T cells sorted from PBMCs, sampled 45 days after the yellow fever booster vaccination. These receptors were collected from a man between 18 and 35 years old who received the YFV17D yellow fever vaccine.

The chain uses TRBV9 and TRBJ2-3; 7 positions match TRBD2. The CDR3 is made up of 18 amino acids. J was trimmed by 4 bases and V by 4 bases; bases with no gene match: 18. Germline V gives CDR1 SGDLS, CDR2 YYNGEE. The CDR3 region has the DNA TGTGCCAGCAGCCCCCAGATCCTAGCGGCAGTCCCTCCAGATACGCAGTATTTT. Translated: CASSPQILAAVPPDTQYF.

This clonotype was seen more than once but under ten times. The genes are TRBV5-6 and TRBJ1-5, with no clear D. Trimming took off 3 bases at V and 6 bases at J, with 7 bases between the two ends. The V gene's germline CDR1 is SGHDT and CDR2 YYEEEE. The CDR3 totals 12 residues. DNA of the CDR3: TGTGCCAGCAGCTCCCTGGGTCAGCCCCAGCATTTT. As protein: CASSSLGQPQHF.

At least ten counts were recorded for this clonotype. V and J are TRBV5-1 and TRBJ2-7, with TRBD1 matching 9 bases. Germline values: CDR1 SGHRS, CDR2 YFSETQ. The CDR3 spans 14 residues. V gave up 1 base and J gave up 5 bases; unmatched junction bases: 4. The CDR3 loop is CASSLWTGANEQYV. In DNA form, the CDR3 reads TGCGCCAGCAGCTTGTGGACAGGGGCGAACGAGCAGTACGTC.

Written as DNA, the CDR3 is TGCAGTGCTAGGGATGCAGTAGGGGGCCGTACCTACGAGCAGTACGTC. As protein: CSARDAVGGRTYEQYV. The rearrangement links TRBV20-1 to TRBJ2-7; TRBD1 matches at 7 bases. The CDR3 is 16 residues long. Looked up from germline, CDR1 is DFQATT and CDR2 is SNEGSKA (reference sequence). The junction had 13 bases not matched to a gene; V was cut back by 3 bases and J by 2 bases.

The V gene is TRBV27, the J gene TRBJ2-7; D call uncertain. Trimming pared 5 bases from V and 0 bases from J, leaving 14 bases between. Germline CDR1 reads MNHEY; CDR2 reads SMNVEV (reference sequence). The CDR3 totals 15 residues. Here the CDR3 reads CASSPSQASSYEQYV. CDR3 nucleotides: TGTGCCAGCAGTCCCAGTCAGGCCAGCTCCTACGAGCAGTACGTC.

This clonotype showed up many times. V and J are TRBV27 and TRBJ2-7; D ambiguous. The CDR3 has 15 residues. Germline assignment: CDR1 MNHEY and CDR2 SMNVEV (reference sequence). Trimming left V 3 bases short and J 3 bases short, with 15 bases between. This CDR3 is CASSFDMPGFYEQYF. The CDR3 DNA reads as TGTGCCAGCAGTTTTGACATGCCCGGCTTCTACGAGCAGTACTTC.

This clonotype was observed many times. The rearrangement joins TRBV4-1 to TRBJ1-5; a possible D gene is TRBD1 (5 bases). CDR3 size: 15 residues. Germline V gives CDR1 MGHRA, CDR2 YSYEKL. Trimming shortened V by 8 bases and J by 0 bases, and 14 bases separated the two germline ends. The CDR3 reads CASAGGVSSNQPQHF. The CDR3 DNA is TGCGCCAGCGCCGGAGGGGTTTCTAGCAATCAGCCCCAGCATTTT.

This chain connects TRBV7-2 to TRBJ2-5, with D perhaps TRBD1 or TRBD2 (5 bases each). The CDR3 contains 11 residues. V lost 8 bases and J 7 bases, leaving 11 bases between the germline ends. Germline V gene data show CDR1 as SGHTA and CDR2 as FQGNSA. CDR3 protein: CASFQRGTQYF. The CDR3 DNA sequence: TGTGCCAGCTTTCAGAGGGGGACCCAGTACTTC.

This clonotype was counted between two and nine times. This chain uses TRBV7-8 with TRBJ2-3, with TRBD2 identical over 15 bases. The CDR3 is 17 residues long. The germline V gene encodes CDR1 SGHVS and CDR2 FQNEAQ. Trimming removed 5 bases from V and 1 base from J; junction bases left unmatched: 4. The DNA of the CDR3 is TGTGCCAGCAGCCCGGGACTAGCGGGGGGACGCACAGATACGCAGTATTTT. Protein: CASSPGLAGGRTDTQYF.

The J gene is TRBJ1-2, the V gene TRBV4-1; TRBD1 aligns across 7 bases. Germline V CDR1 and CDR2: MGHRA, YSYEKL. Unmatched junction bases numbered 15, after V lost 1 base and J lost 4 bases. The CDR3 totals 18 residues. CDR3 loop: CASSQVSQGPRLGYGYTF. DNA of the CDR3: TGCGCCAGCAGCCAAGTTTCACAGGGGCCGCGTTTAGGCTATGGCTACACCTTC.

About this clonotype itself: A read error may produce the germline difference seen at one junction end. This chain joins TRBV3-1 and TRBJ2-6; 7 bases match TRBD2. CDR3 length: 11 residues. Germline CDR1 and CDR2: LGHDT and YNNKEL (reference sequence). This chain's CDR3 is CASSHRGDYIF. The CDR3 DNA follows: TGTGCCAGCAGCCATCGCGGGGACTACATTTTC.

This clonotype was picked up many times. V usage is TRBV2 and J usage is TRBJ2-3, with D uncertain. There are 12 residues in the CDR3. V was cut by 8 bases and J by 3 bases, with 9 bases left in between. Germline values: CDR1 SNHLY, CDR2 FYNNEI. CDR3 bases: TGTGCCAGCGACCCGGCAACAGATACGCAGTATTTT. It specifies CASDPATDTQYF. The variable domain in full, completed from reference TRBV2 and TRBJ2-3, reads EPEVTQTPSHQVTQMGQEVILRCVPISNHLYFYWYRQILGQKVEFLVSFYNNEISEKSEIFDDQFSVERPDGSNFTLKIRSTKLEDSAMYFCASDPATDTQYFGPGTRLTVL.

The table lists this clonotype with a few counts. V usage is TRBV6-2 or TRBV6-3 and J usage is TRBJ1-1, with 7 bases lining up with TRBD1. J was trimmed by 3 bases and V by 5 bases; bases with no gene match: 15. CDR3 length: 17 amino acids. The germline gives CDR1 MNHEY, CDR2 SVGEGT. CDR3 amino acids: CASSLRPPPGQHTEAFF. CDR3 in DNA: TGTGCCAGCAGTCTTCGACCCCCCCCGGGACAGCACACTGAAGCTTTCTTT.

The sample holds many counts of this clonotype. This sequence joins TRBV19 and TRBJ2-7, with 10 bases aligning to TRBD1. After removal of 5 bases from V and 3 bases from J, the junction contained 4 bases not matched to a gene. The CDR3 is made up of 14 amino acids. The germline V gene has CDR1 LNHDA and CDR2 SQIVND (reference sequence). The CDR3 DNA reads TGTGCCAGTAGTTACCGGGACAGGGGCTACGAGCAGTACTTC. Translating it yields CASSYRDRGYEQYF.

The chain links TRBV19 to TRBJ2-7; 9 bases match TRBD1. Germline CDR1 is LNHDA and CDR2 is SQIVND (reference sequence). The CDR3 is 13 amino acids. V gave up 7 bases and J gave up 6 bases; unmatched junction bases: 7. The CDR3, as DNA: TGTGCCAGTACGGGACAGGGAGTCCGCGAGCAGTACTTC. Residues: CASTGQGVREQYF. The whole variable domain, remainder taken from reference TRBV19 and TRBJ2-7, is DGGITQSPKYLFRKEGQNVTLSCEQNLNHDAMYWYRQDPGQGLRLIYYSQIVNDFQKGDIAEGYSVSREKKESFPLTVTSAQKNPTAFYLCASTGQGVREQYFGPGTRLTVT.